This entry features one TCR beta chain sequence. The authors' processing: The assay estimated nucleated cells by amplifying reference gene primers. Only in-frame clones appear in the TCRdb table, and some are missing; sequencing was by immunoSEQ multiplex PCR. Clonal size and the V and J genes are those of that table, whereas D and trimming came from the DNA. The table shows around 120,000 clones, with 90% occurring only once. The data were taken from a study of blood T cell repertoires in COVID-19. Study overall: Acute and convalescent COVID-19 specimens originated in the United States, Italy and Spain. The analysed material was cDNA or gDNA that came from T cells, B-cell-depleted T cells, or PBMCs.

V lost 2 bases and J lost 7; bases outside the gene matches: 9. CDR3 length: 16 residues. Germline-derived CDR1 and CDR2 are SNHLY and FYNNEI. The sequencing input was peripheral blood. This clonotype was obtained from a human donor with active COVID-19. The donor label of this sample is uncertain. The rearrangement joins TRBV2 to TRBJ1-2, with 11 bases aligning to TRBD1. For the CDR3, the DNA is TGTGCCAGCAGTGAAATCTTAGGACAGGGGGCGTTTGGCTACACCTTC. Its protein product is CASSEILGQGAFGYTF.